Each of the 15 T cell receptor beta chains below was sequenced from the same sample in a study of CD8+CD57+ T cells in acquired aplastic anemia. Profiles of TCR beta VDJ and CDR3 were generated from a genomic DNA template. TCRdb ran MiXCR on the reads and lists one entry per CDR3 protein. Of hundreds of thousands of distinct CDR3 sequences in the sample, approximately 80% were seen once. Flow cytometry had shown expanded CD8+CD57+ cells in the patients chosen for sequencing. Sequences were obtained from sorted CD4+, CD8+, or CD8+CD57+ T cells (not recorded which) from PBMCs. The receptor source for this set is a human donor with aplastic anemia.

This clonotype was found a few times. This rearrangement joins TRBV5-4 to TRBJ2-5; TRBD2 matches 7 bases. Germline assignment: CDR1 SGHNT and CDR2 YYREEE (reference sequence). This CDR3 is built from 15 residues. V trimming: 2 bases; J trimming: 4 bases; junction bases outside the gene matches: 8. The CDR3 coding sequence is TGTGCCAGCAGCTTTACTAGCGCAATGAGAGAGACCCAGTACTTC. Translating it yields CASSFTSAMRETQYF.

This clonotype has just a few counts. The chain carries TRBV13 and TRBJ2-1; TRBD2 might be the D (6 bases). The V gene's germline CDR1 is PRHDT and CDR2 FYEKMQ (reference sequence). The CDR3 extends over 15 amino acids. Trimming pared 1 base from V and 8 bases from J, leaving 15 bases between. The DNA of the CDR3 is TGTGCCAGCAGCTTAGTGTCGGCTAGCGCGGATGAGCAGTTCTTC. It encodes CASSLVSASADEQFF.

V and J are TRBV12-3 or TRBV12-4 and TRBJ2-7; 7 nucleotides match TRBD2. The V and J ends lost 9 bases and 2 bases, in that order; junction bases with no gene match: 10. The CDR3 runs 14 residues. CDR3 bases: TGTGCCAGTAGCACGGGCGGGGGAGCCTACGAGCAGTACTTC. Its translation: CASSTGGGAYEQYF.

This clonotype appeared a few times. The V call is TRBV2, the J call TRBJ1-5, with 7 bases lining up with TRBD1. The CDR3 totals 15 residues. J lost 4 bases, V lost 6 bases, and 9 bases had no gene match. Germline CDR1 and CDR2: SNHLY and FYNNEI. This CDR3 is CASRRDSANNQPQHF. The CDR3 region has the DNA TGTGCCAGCAGGCGGGACAGCGCCAATAATCAGCCCCAGCATTTT.

This sequence joins TRBV9 and TRBJ2-5, with D perhaps given as TRBD1 or TRBD2 (5 bases each). There are 15 residues in the CDR3. V lost 2 bases and J lost 11, with 22 bases in between. In germline, CDR1 is SGDLS, CDR2 YYNGEE. As DNA, the CDR3 is TGTGCCAGCAGCGTTGGGGCGACTACGCGAGATTTTCAGTACTTC. This encodes CASSVGATTRDFQYF.

The chain recombines TRBV5-1 with TRBJ2-3, with a possible D match to TRBD2 (5 bases). The V gene's germline CDR1 is SGHRS and CDR2 YFSETQ. Trimming took 3 bases from V and 7 from J, leaving 15 bases between them. There are 14 residues in the CDR3. The CDR3 coding sequence is TGCGCCAGCAGCTGGGCCAGAGGGCGTCATACGCAGTATTTT. This gives the protein CASSWARGRHTQYF.

The V gene is TRBV20-1, the J gene TRBJ1-1, with D hard to call. The CDR3 covers 15 residues. V was trimmed by 0 bases and J by 3 bases, leaving 14 bases between them. Germline-derived CDR1 and CDR2 are DFQATT and SNEGSKA (reference sequence). In nucleotides, the CDR3 is TGCAGTGCTAGAGACAGAGACAAGGAGGACACTGAAGCTTTCTTT. Protein: CSARDRDKEDTEAFF.

This clonotype was seen a handful of times. This may be a read error: a much more frequent sequence differs by one nucleotide. This sequence joins TRBV9 and TRBJ1-1, with D unresolved. The CDR3 spans 13 residues. Germline CDR1 reads SGDLS; CDR2 reads YYNGEE. The CDR3 nucleotides read TGTGCCAGCGGAGGAGCTGGGAACACTGAAGTTTTCTTT. Protein sequence: CASGGAGNTEVFF.

The chain links TRBV6-1 to TRBJ2-7; D is perhaps TRBD1 (7 bases). There are 13 residues in the CDR3. Germline V CDR1 and CDR2: MNHNS, SASEGT. In DNA form, the CDR3 reads TGTGCCAGCAGCCAGGGGGGCGGAGACGGTCAGTACGTA. Protein: CASSQGGGDGQYV.

As to this clonotype: Since no conserved phenylalanine or tryptophan closes the CDR3, a read error is the likely cause. No DNA is shown, since the ends of the CDR3 on it are uncertain; the CDR3 is the one TCRdb lists. This chain links TRBV7-8 with TRBJ2-3; the D call in the table, TRBD2, was not verified against the DNA. The CDR3 is 13 amino acids in total, end residues counted. Germline V gene lookup returns CDR1 SGHVS and CDR2 FQNEAQ. The chain's CDR3 is CASSDGGGPAAQY.

The chain carries TRBV10-2 and TRBJ1-5; D gene unclear. Trimming took off 11 bases at V and 8 bases at J, with 31 bases between the two ends. In germline, CDR1 is WSHSY, CDR2 SAAADI. The CDR3 is 17 residues long. Here the CDR3 reads CAGRYRVASIDGEPQHF. The CDR3 coding sequence is TGCGCCGGACGGTACCGGGTTGCCTCGATCGACGGGGAGCCCCAGCATTTT.

With respect to this clonotype: This may be a read error, as it is one base from a much larger clone. The chain couples TRBV7-8 to TRBJ1-2, with D uncertain. Germline-derived CDR1 and CDR2 are SGHVS and FQNEAQ. The CDR3 is 16 residues long. V was cut by 1 base and J by 11 bases, with 23 bases left in between. Written as DNA, the CDR3 is TGTGCCAGCAGCTTAGAGGGAGGTCCCGATACGCATTATTACACCTTC. It is translated as CASSLEGGPDTHYYTF.

The sample holds one count of this clonotype. An end of the junction differs from the germline gene, which may be a read error. Here the CDR3 DNA reads TGTGCCAGCAACTTAGCGGCAGGCCAAGAGACCCAGTACTTC. As protein: CASNLAAGQETQYF. This chain links TRBV7-8 with TRBJ2-5, with TRBD2 as a possible D gene (6 bases). This CDR3 is 14 amino acids long. Germline V gene sequence: CDR1 SGHVS, CDR2 FQNEAQ.

This sequence joins TRBV7-8 and TRBJ2-1; 8 nucleotides match TRBD2. After removal of 5 bases from V and 8 bases from J, the junction contained 14 bases not matched to a gene. The CDR3 totals 16 residues. CDR1 is SGHVS and CDR2 is FQNEAQ in the germline V gene. CDR3 amino acids: CASSRGGGTDKDEQFF. CDR3 nucleotide sequence: TGTGCCAGCAGCCGGGGGGGAGGAACCGATAAGGATGAGCAGTTCTTC.

About this clonotype itself: At one end, the junction sequence differs from germline, possibly due to a read error. This chain links TRBV9 with TRBJ1-6; D is undetermined. Germline CDR1 and CDR2: SGDLS and YYNGEE. The length of the CDR3 is 18 residues. The CDR3 spells CASSPWAGRGNYNSPLHF. The CDR3 nucleotides read TGTGCTAGCAGCCCGTGGGCCGGGAGAGGGAACTATAATTCACCCCTCCACTTT. The entire variable domain, with the rest obtained from reference TRBV9 and TRBJ1-6, is as follows: DSGVTQTPKHLITATGQRVTLRCSPRSGDLSVYWYQQSLDQGLQFLIQYYNGEERAKGNILERFSAQQFPDLHSELNLSSLELGDSALYFCASSPWAGRGNYNSPLHFGNGTRLTVT.